This is a list of T cell receptor beta chains from one sample in a study of beta chain features in type 1 diabetes. Profiling relied on immunoSEQ multiplex PCR, and the TCRdb table lists in-frame clones only, not all of them. The data hold about 340,000 clones, with around 8% observed a single time. Sequences were obtained from central memory CD4+ T cells from blood. These receptors were taken from a woman between 18 and 29 years old in good health. Each CDR3 is given without its conserved first and last residue. Some rows mark clone size as missing; the rest say once, few, many or name a class of expanded clone.

abundance: -; v_gene: TRBV5-1; CDR3aa: ASSLSKAGIRTDTQY
abundance: -; v_gene: TRBV7-9; CDR3aa: ASSYLAGVEETQY
abundance: few; v_gene: TRBV4-1; CDR3aa: ASSEQPDYEQY
abundance: few; v_gene: TRBV14; CDR3aa: ASSQYETQY
abundance: -; v_gene: TRBV5-6; CDR3aa: ASSLASGSDTQY
abundance: -; v_gene: TRBV28; CDR3aa: ASSLSTGVVQPQH
abundance: many; v_gene: TRBV4-3; CDR3aa: ASSQEQYNEQF
abundance: -; v_gene: TRBV5-1; CDR3aa: ASGISTATEAF
abundance: -; v_gene: TRBV11-1; CDR3aa: ASSPRRAKNIQY
abundance: -; v_gene: TRBV5-6; CDR3aa: ASSSPGQGRSDTQY
abundance: -; v_gene: TRBV5-1; CDR3aa: ASSRGQGAETQY
abundance: -; v_gene: TRBV6-1; CDR3aa: ASSPAETQY
abundance: few; v_gene: TRBV7-2; CDR3aa: ASSPRDILREQY